Described below is a single TCR beta chain sequence and its context. There is no known antigen for this receptor. It has no much larger one-base neighbor in the sample; base qualities were not kept. The CDR3 regions of human TCRbeta chains were subjected to immunosequencing. The original methods were these. Repertoire TCRs were checked for matches against a reference library of SARS-CoV-2-specific TCRs that had been generated using the MIRA antigen-specificity platform. Breadth was defined as the fraction of unique TCRs that were SARS-CoV-2-associated. Depth was defined as the fraction of total T cells that were SARS-CoV-2-associated. Using the MIRA data, every spike-specific TCR was mapped to the spike region that the TCR reacted to and assigned to either a CD4 or a CD8 class. Log10-transformed breadth and depth values were compared by one-way ANOVA with Sidak's multiple comparisons tests. TCRdb provides this immuneACCESS table in a form limited to in-frame rearrangements. Some clones are lacking; in checked studies, under half of them reflect an unresolved V gene, and why the rest are absent is not known. Clonal size and the V and J genes are those of that table, whereas D and trimming came from the DNA. The sample table contains 100,000 to 150,000 clones; only one count was recorded for nearly 95% of them. Together, the top ten hold 5% to 6.5% of the sample.

This sample was included in a study of T cell responses to AZD1222 COVID-19 vaccine (dated by TCRdb to about 2021). In the study overall: AZD1222 recipients whose second dose came at about 4 weeks and those whose second dose came at about 12 weeks were combined into one group, since spike-specific TCR depth and breadth did not differ between the two schedules. A total of about 230 trial participants underwent TCR sequencing, of whom approximately 210 received two doses of AZD1222 and around 26 received two doses of the MenACWY control vaccine. Trial participants were enrolled by age into subgroups of 18-55, 56-69 and 70-plus years, and around 150, 28 and 57 TCR-sequenced participants, respectively, were included in these subgroups.

For this chain, trimming is 6 bases at the V end and 5 bases at the J end, and the number of junction bases without a gene match is 7. Taken from cysteine to phenylalanine, the CDR3 has 14 residues. Left in the record is the CDR3 DNA by itself, 42 bases read in frame from the first base. In the germline V gene, CDR1 corresponds to SQVTM and CDR2 to ANQGSEA. Overall results and qualifications from the work: Vaccine-associated CD4 TCRs spanned the whole spike protein, with dominant responses in regions 160-218 and 743-854. In the small 56-69-year group, the increase in depth fell short of significance, most likely because of low power. Because no day 14 peak-response samples were available, the repertoires could be characterized only after the peak T cell response. Conclusions about previously exposed vaccinees are limited because only 6 or 7 AZD1222 recipients were SARS-CoV-2 seropositive at baseline. After two AZD1222 doses, both the breadth and the depth of spike-specific TCRs were significantly higher than at day 0 and than in MenACWY recipients. Reportedly, close to half of the unique spike-specific TCRs recognized epitopes lying outside the regions that are mutated in the B.1.351 and B.1.1.7 variants. Most participants were white British and females outnumbered males, and the authors suggested that clonal diversity may have been underestimated.

What the time point label conveys for this sample: baseline before first vaccination. Vaccinee samples were obtained from the UK trials COV001 and COV002, which included a single-blind randomized controlled phase 2/3 trial of AZD1222 (ChAdOx1 nCoV-19) in healthy adults. For TCRbeta chain sequencing, PBMC samples were collected from trial participants at day 0 and at day 28 after the second dose. The sample consisted of peripheral blood, taken on day 0 of AZD1222 vaccination. This chain is built from TRBV29-1 and TRBJ1-4; a stretch of 9 junction bases matches TRBD1. This clonotype originated in an adult in good health. The CDR3: CSVGSTGGNEKLFF. Here is the DNA: TGCAGCGTGGGATCGACAGGGGGAAATGAAAAACTGTTTTTT.